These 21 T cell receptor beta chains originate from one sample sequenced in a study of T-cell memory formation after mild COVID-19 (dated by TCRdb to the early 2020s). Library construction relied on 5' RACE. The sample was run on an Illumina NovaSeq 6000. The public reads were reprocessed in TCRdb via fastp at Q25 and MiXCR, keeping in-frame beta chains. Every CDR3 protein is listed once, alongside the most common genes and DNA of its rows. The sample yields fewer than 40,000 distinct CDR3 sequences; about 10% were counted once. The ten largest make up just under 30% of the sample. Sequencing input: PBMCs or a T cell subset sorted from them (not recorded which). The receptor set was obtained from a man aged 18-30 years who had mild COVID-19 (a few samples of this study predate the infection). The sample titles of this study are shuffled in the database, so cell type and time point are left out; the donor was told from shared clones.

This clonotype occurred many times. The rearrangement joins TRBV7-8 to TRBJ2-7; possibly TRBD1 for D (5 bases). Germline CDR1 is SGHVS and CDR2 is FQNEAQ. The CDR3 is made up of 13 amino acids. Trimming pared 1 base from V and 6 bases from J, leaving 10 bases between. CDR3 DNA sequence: TGTGCCAGCAGCTTAGTACTTGGGGCCGAGCAGTACTTC. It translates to CASSLVLGAEQYF. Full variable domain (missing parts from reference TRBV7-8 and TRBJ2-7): GAGVSQSPRYKVAKRGQDVALRCDPISGHVSLFWYQQALGQGPEFLTYFQNEAQLDKSGLPSDRFFAERPEGSVSTLKIQRTQQEDSAVYLCASSLVLGAEQYFGPGTRLTVT.

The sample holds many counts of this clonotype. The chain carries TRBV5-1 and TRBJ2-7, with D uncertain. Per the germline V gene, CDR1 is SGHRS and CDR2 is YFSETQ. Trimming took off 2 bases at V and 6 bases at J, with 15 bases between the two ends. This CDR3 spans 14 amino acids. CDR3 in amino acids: CASSFEDGETEQYF. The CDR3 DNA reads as TGCGCCAGCAGCTTTGAGGACGGCGAAACCGAGCAGTACTTC.

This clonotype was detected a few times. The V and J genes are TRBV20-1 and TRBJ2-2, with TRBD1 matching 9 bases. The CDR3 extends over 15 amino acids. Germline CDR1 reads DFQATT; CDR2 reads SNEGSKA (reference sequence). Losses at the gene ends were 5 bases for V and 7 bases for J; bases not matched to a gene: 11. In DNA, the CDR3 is TGCAGTGCTCCTTGGACAGGGGAAATTAACGGGGAGCTGTTTTTT. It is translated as CSAPWTGEINGELFF.

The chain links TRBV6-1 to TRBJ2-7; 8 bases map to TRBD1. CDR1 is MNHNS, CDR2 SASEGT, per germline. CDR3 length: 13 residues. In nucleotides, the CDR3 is TGTATCACCCAACAGGGGGAAGCCTACGAGCAGTACTTC. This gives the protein CITQQGEAYEQYF.

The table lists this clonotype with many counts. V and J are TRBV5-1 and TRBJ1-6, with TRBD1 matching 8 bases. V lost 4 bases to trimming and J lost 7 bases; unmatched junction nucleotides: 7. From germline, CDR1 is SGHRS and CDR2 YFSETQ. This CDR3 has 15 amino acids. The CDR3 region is CASSQFDRGNSPLHF. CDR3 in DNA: TGCGCCAGCAGCCAGTTCGACAGGGGAAATTCACCCCTCCACTTT.

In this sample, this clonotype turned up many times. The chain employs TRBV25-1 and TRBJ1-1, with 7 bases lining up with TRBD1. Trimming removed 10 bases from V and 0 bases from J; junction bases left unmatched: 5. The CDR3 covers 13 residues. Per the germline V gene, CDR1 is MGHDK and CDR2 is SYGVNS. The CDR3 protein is CAITGALNTEAFF. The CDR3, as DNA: TGTGCCATAACAGGGGCCTTGAACACTGAAGCTTTCTTT.

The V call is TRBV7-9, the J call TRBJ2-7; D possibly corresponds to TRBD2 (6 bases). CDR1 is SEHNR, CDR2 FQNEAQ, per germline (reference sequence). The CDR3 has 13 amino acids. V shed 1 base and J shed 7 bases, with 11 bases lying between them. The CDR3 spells CASSLDWGLEQYF. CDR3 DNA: TGTGCCAGCAGCTTAGATTGGGGACTGGAGCAGTACTTC. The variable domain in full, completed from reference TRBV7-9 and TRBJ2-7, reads DTGVSQNPRHKITKRGQNVTFRCDPISEHNRLYWYRQTLGQGPEFLTYFQNEAQLEKSRLLSDRFSAERPKGSFSTLEIQRTEQGDSAMYLCASSLDWGLEQYFGPGTRLTVT.

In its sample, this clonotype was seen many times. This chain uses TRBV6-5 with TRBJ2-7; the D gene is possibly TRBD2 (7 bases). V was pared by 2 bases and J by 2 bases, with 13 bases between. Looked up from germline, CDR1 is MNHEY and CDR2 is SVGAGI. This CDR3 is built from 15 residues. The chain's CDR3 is CASSYRTGGAYEQYV. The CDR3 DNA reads TGTGCCAGCAGTTACCGGACGGGGGGCGCCTACGAGCAGTACGTC.

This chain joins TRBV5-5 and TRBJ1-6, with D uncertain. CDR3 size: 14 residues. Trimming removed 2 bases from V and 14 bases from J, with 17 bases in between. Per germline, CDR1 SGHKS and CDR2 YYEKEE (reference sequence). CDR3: CASSLNRDPLTLHF. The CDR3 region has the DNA TGTGCCAGCAGCTTAAACCGGGATCCACTCACCCTCCACTTT.

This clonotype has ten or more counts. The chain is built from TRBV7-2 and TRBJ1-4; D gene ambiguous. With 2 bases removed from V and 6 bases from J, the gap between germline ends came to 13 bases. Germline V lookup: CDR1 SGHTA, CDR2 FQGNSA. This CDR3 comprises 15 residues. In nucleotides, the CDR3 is TGTGCCAGCAGCTTATTGGCCGGGTTTGATGAAAAACTGTTTTTT. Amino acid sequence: CASSLLAGFDEKLFF.

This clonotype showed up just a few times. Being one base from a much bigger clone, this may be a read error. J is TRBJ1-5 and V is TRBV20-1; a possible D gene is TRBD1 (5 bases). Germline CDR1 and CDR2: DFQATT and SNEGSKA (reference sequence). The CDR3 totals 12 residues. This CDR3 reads CRARGQNPSQHF. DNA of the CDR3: TGCAGGGCCCGCGGACAAAATCCCAGCCAGCATTTT.

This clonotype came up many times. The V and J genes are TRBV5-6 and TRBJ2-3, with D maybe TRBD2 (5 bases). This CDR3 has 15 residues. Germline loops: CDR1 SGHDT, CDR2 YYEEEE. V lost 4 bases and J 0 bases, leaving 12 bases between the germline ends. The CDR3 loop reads CASSIWTSSTDTQYF. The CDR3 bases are TGTGCCAGCAGCATCTGGACTTCTAGCACAGATACGCAGTATTTT.

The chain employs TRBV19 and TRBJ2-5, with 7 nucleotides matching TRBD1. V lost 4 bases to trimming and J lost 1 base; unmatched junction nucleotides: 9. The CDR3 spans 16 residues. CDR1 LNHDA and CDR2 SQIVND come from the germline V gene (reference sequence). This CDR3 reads CASSTGVTGIQETQYF. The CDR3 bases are TGTGCCAGTAGTACTGGGGTGACAGGGATCCAAGAGACCCAGTACTTC.

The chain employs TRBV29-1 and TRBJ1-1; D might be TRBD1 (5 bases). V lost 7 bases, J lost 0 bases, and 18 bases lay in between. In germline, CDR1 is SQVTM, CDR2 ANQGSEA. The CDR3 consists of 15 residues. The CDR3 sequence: CSGSQGWGMNTEAFF. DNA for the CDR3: TGCAGCGGGTCCCAGGGCTGGGGTATGAACACTGAAGCTTTCTTT. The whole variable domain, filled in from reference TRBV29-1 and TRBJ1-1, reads SAVISQKPSRDICQRGTSLTIQCQVDSQVTMMFWYRQQPGQSLTLIATANQGSEATYESGFVIDKFPISRPNLTFSTLTVSNMSPEDSSIYLCSGSQGWGMNTEAFFGQGTRLTVV.

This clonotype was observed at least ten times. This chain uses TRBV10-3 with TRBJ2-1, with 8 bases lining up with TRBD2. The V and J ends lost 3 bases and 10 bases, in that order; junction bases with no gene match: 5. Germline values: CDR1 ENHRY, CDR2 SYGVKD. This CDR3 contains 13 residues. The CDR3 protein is CAISDLAGYEQFF. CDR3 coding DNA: TGTGCCATCAGTGATTTAGCGGGGTACGAGCAGTTCTTC.

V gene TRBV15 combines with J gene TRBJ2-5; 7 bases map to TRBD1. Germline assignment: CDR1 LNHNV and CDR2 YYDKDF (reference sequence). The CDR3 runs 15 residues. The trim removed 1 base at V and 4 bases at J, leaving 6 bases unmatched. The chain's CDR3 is CATSRVRGRGETQYF. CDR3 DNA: TGTGCCACCAGCAGAGTTAGGGGGCGAGGAGAGACCCAGTACTTC. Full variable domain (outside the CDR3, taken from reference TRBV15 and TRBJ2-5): DAMVIQNPRYQVTQFGKPVTLSCSQTLNHNVMYWYQQKSSQAPKLLFHYYDKDFNNEADTPDNFQSRRPNTSFCFLDIRSPGLGDTAMYLCATSRVRGRGETQYFGPGTRLLVL.

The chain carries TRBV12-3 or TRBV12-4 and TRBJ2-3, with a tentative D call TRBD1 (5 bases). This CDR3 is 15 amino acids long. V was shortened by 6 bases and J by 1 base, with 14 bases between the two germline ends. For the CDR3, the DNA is TGTGCCAGCAGCCCTGAAATAGGGGGCACAGATACGCAGTATTTT. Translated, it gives CASSPEIGGTDTQYF.

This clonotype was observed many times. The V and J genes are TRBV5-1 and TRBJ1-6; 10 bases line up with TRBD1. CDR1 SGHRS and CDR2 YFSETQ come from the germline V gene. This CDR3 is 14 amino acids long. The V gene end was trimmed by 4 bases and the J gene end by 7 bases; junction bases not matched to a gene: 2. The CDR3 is CASSTGQGNSPLHF. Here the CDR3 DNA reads TGCGCCAGCAGCACGGGACAGGGGAATTCACCCCTCCACTTT.

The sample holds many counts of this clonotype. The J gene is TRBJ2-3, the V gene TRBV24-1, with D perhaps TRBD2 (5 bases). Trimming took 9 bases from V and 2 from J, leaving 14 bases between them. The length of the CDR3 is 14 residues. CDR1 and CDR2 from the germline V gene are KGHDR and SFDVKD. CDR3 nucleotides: TGTGCCACCGGCAGCGGTGACTTCACAGATACGCAGTATTTT. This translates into CATGSGDFTDTQYF.

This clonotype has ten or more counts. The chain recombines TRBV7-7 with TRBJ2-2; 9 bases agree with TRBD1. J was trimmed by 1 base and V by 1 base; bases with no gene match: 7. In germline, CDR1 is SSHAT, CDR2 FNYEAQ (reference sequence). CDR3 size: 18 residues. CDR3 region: CASSLDDRGIQNTGELFF. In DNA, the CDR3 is TGTGCCAGCAGCTTAGATGACAGGGGGATACAGAACACCGGGGAGCTGTTTTTT.

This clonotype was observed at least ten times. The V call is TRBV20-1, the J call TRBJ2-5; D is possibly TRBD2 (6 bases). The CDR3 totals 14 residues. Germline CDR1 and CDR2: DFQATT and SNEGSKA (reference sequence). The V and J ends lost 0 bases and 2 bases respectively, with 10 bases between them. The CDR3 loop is CSARDVGGQETQYF. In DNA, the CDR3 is TGCAGTGCTAGAGATGTGGGGGGACAAGAGACCCAGTACTTC.